Following are 28 T cell receptor beta chains from one sample sequenced in a study of blood T cell repertoires in COVID-19. Measured with immunoSEQ multiplex PCR; TCRdb has only the in-frame clones, and not every one. The table has about 530,000 clones, around 90% seen once. The source material was peripheral blood. The receptors were gathered from a woman between 50 and 59 years old with COVID-19, enrolled during active disease.

The rearrangement links TRBV30 to TRBJ2-7; perhaps TRBD2 as D (6 bases). Trimming stripped 0 bases from V and 0 bases from J, with 12 bases between. CDR1 and CDR2 from the germline V gene are GTSNPN and SVGIG (reference sequence). There are 15 residues in the CDR3. CDR3 DNA sequence: TGTGCCTGGAGTGTATCGGTCGGGGGCTCCTACGAGCAGTACTTC. Protein sequence: CAWSVSVGGSYEQYF.

V is TRBV10-2 and J is TRBJ1-1; D uncertain. Germline lookup yields CDR1 WSHSY and CDR2 SAAADI. V was trimmed by 4 bases and J by 0 bases, leaving 6 bases between them. The CDR3 is 13 amino acids. CDR3 coding DNA: TGCGCCAGCAGTGTACTCCTGAACACTGAAGCTTTCTTT. Residues: CASSVLLNTEAFF.

The gene calls are TRBV5-1 and TRBJ2-2, with a tentative D call TRBD2 (6 bases). CDR1 SGHRS and CDR2 YFSETQ come from the germline V gene. CDR3 length equals 16 residues. V was trimmed by 4 bases and J by 0 bases, leaving 13 bases between them. CDR3 sequence reads: CASSPSGLANTGELFF. The CDR3 DNA reads as TGCGCCAGCAGCCCGTCGGGACTCGCGAACACCGGGGAGCTGTTTTTT. Using reference TRBV5-1 and TRBJ2-2 for the parts outside the CDR3, the full variable domain is KAGVTQTPRYLIKTRGQQVTLSCSPISGHRSVSWYQQTPGQGLQFLFEYFSETQRNKGNFPGRFSGRQFSNSRSEMNVSTLELGDSALYLCASSPSGLANTGELFFGEGSRLTVL.

This chain links TRBV2 with TRBJ1-1, with D perhaps TRBD1 (5 bases). V was shortened by 3 bases and J by 4 bases, with 12 bases between the two germline ends. The CDR3 is 14 amino acids. Germline V gives CDR1 SNHLY, CDR2 FYNNEI. DNA of the CDR3: TGTGCCAGCAGTGATATCTCCCAGGGCACTGAAGCTTTCTTT. This codes for CASSDISQGTEAFF.

This clone was detected once. The rearrangement joins TRBV5-1 to TRBJ1-1; D not resolved. Trimming stripped 4 bases from V and 1 base from J, with 14 bases between. Germline V CDR1 and CDR2: SGHRS, YFSETQ. This CDR3 is built from 15 residues. The CDR3 DNA reads TGCGCCAGCAGCCGCGACGAGGCGGGGAACACTGAAGCTTTCTTT. Translated: CASSRDEAGNTEAFF.

This chain joins TRBV19 and TRBJ2-5; TRBD2 matches 11 bases. Trimming took 0 bases from V and 1 from J; bases not matched to a gene: 1. The germline CDR1 and CDR2 sequences are LNHDA and SQIVND (reference sequence). CDR3 length: 16 residues. The CDR3 coding sequence is TGTGCCAGTAGTATAGACCTAGCGGGGGGCCAAGAGACCCAGTACTTC. Protein: CASSIDLAGGQETQYF.

This clone was detected only once. The junction and the germline gene differ at one end; a read error may be behind it. The gene calls are TRBV7-2 and TRBJ2-2; no definite D call. This CDR3 comprises 14 residues. Germline CDR1 reads SGHTA; CDR2 reads FQGNSA. The DNA for the CDR3 is TGTGCCAGCAGCTCCGACTGGAACTCCGGGGAGCTGTTTTTT. Its translation is CASSSDWNSGELFF.

The rearrangement links TRBV3-1 (or the pseudogene TRBV3-2) to TRBJ1-4; no clear D. Germline V gene sequence: CDR1 LGHDT, CDR2 YNNKEL (reference sequence). This CDR3 has 14 residues. Trimming took off 6 bases at V and 0 bases at J, with 8 bases between the two ends. The CDR3: CASSHSTTNEKLFF. The CDR3 nucleotides read TGTGCCAGCAGTCACAGTACAACTAATGAAAAACTGTTTTTT.

A few counts support this clone. V is TRBV2 and J is TRBJ1-5; D may be TRBD1 (6 bases). This CDR3 is built from 14 residues. CDR1 and CDR2 (germline): SNHLY, FYNNEI. Trimming removed 3 bases from V and 6 bases from J, with 12 bases in between. In nucleotides, the CDR3 is TGTGCCAGCAGTGATTCAGGGGCCCGTCAGCCCCAGCATTTT. It encodes CASSDSGARQPQHF.

This chain connects TRBV6-5 to TRBJ1-1, with D possibly TRBD1 on 6 matching bases. This CDR3 has 16 residues. The germline gives CDR1 MNHEY, CDR2 SVGAGI. Trimming stripped 1 base from V and 2 bases from J, with 14 bases between. The DNA of the CDR3 is TGTGCCAGCAGTTACTTCCTCGGGACACGTAACACTGAAGCTTTCTTT. It translates to CASSYFLGTRNTEAFF.

The DNA of the CDR3 is TGTGCCAGCAGCGCATCTTTGGGACTAGAGGACAATGAGCAGTTCTTC. Protein sequence: CASSASLGLEDNEQFF. This chain joins TRBV9 and TRBJ2-1; TRBD2 aligns across 8 bases. This CDR3 region has 16 residues. The V gene end was trimmed by 3 bases and the J gene end by 5 bases; junction bases not matched to a gene: 10. CDR1 is SGDLS, CDR2 YYNGEE, per germline.

The rearrangement links TRBV27 to TRBJ1-5, with D uncertain. The CDR3 spans 13 residues. Deletions cut 5 bases from V and 4 bases from J, with 9 bases between. Germline CDR1 MNHEY, CDR2 SMNVEV (reference sequence). Written as DNA, the CDR3 is TGTGCCAGCAGTCCATCAGTGAATCAGCCCCAGCATTTT. Translating it yields CASSPSVNQPQHF.

The chain combines TRBV28 with TRBJ1-2; TRBD1 matches 10 bases. The germline V gene has CDR1 MDHEN and CDR2 SYDVKM. The CDR3 runs 17 residues. V lost 5 bases, J lost 1 base, and 10 bases stayed unmatched. CDR3 amino acids: CASSPGTGVALNYGYTF. CDR3 in DNA: TGTGCCAGCAGTCCTGGGACAGGGGTGGCCCTTAACTATGGCTACACCTTC.

This clone was seen a single time. The gene calls are TRBV14 and TRBJ1-1; D is uncertain. The V end lost 4 bases, the J end lost 10 bases, and 25 bases lay between the germline ends. CDR1 and CDR2 (germline): SGHDN, FVKESK. The CDR3 spans 16 residues. In nucleotides, the CDR3 is TGTGCCAGCAGCCCGGGCATTGCGGGGATTTTAGGTAGAGCTTTCTTT. It is translated as CASSPGIAGILGRAFF.

The V call is TRBV5-1, the J call TRBJ1-2; 8 bases fit TRBD1. After removal of 4 bases from V and 2 bases from J, the junction contained 10 bases not matched to a gene. There are 16 residues in the CDR3. The germline V gene has CDR1 SGHRS and CDR2 YFSETQ. The CDR3 DNA reads TGCGCCAGCAGCCCTACCGCCGGGACAGGCAACTATGGCTACACCTTC. Its protein is CASSPTAGTGNYGYTF.

The genes are TRBV7-8 and TRBJ1-2; TRBD1 matches 8 bases. The V gene end was trimmed by 2 bases and the J gene end by 1 base; junction bases not matched to a gene: 9. Germline V gene sequence: CDR1 SGHVS, CDR2 FQNEAQ. CDR3 length: 17 residues. CDR3 sequence (DNA): TGTGCCAGCAGCTTACTAGAGCAGGGGGCGATTAACTATGGCTACACCTTC. Protein product: CASSLLEQGAINYGYTF. Full variable domain (outside the CDR3, taken from reference TRBV7-8 and TRBJ1-2): GAGVSQSPRYKVAKRGQDVALRCDPISGHVSLFWYQQALGQGPEFLTYFQNEAQLDKSGLPSDRFFAERPEGSVSTLKIQRTQQEDSAVYLCASSLLEQGAINYGYTFGSGTRLTVV.

The V call is TRBV7-9, the J call TRBJ1-5, with 10 bases identical to TRBD1. Trimming took 0 bases from V and 7 from J; bases not matched to a gene: 3. Per germline, CDR1 SEHNR and CDR2 FQNEAQ (reference sequence). CDR3 length: 15 residues. The CDR3 is CASSLADRGQQPQHF. The CDR3 DNA reads TGTGCCAGCAGCTTAGCCGACAGGGGGCAGCAGCCCCAGCATTTT.

The gene calls are TRBV30 and TRBJ2-3; D gene unclear. The V gene lost 2 bases and the J gene lost 4 bases, with 13 bases spanning the gap. This CDR3 comprises 14 residues. Germline loops: CDR1 GTSNPN, CDR2 SVGIG (reference sequence). In DNA, the CDR3 is TGTGCCTGGAGTCTCCAGCTAGTCCCAGATACGCAGTATTTT. It is translated as CAWSLQLVPDTQYF.

The chain employs TRBV24-1 and TRBJ1-2; D is unclear. Germline loops: CDR1 KGHDR, CDR2 SFDVKD. The CDR3 spans 14 residues. V lost 3 bases and J lost 0, with 7 bases in between. For the CDR3, the DNA is TGTGCCACCAGTGATGAAACAGCTAACTATGGCTACACCTTC. It translates to CATSDETANYGYTF.

This chain joins TRBV5-1 and TRBJ1-6; 11 nucleotides line up with TRBD1. The CDR3 runs to 16 residues. Losses at the gene ends were 3 bases for V and 10 bases for J; bases not matched to a gene: 9. Germline V gene sequence: CDR1 SGHRS, CDR2 YFSETQ. As DNA, the CDR3 is TGCGCCAGCAGCTCAGGGACAGGGGGGGTTGGATCACCCCTCCACTTT. Amino acids: CASSSGTGGVGSPLHF.

The V and J genes are TRBV11-2 and TRBJ1-1; no reliable D call. Germline V gene sequence: CDR1 SGHAT, CDR2 FQNNGV. Trimming cost V 8 bases and J 9 bases, with 25 bases left between them. There are 15 residues in the CDR3. The CDR3 here is CASRSLKERNRKAFF. The CDR3 DNA sequence: TGTGCCAGCCGATCGCTGAAAGAGAGGAACCGAAAAGCTTTCTTT.

This chain links TRBV5-5 with TRBJ2-1; 13 bases are shared with TRBD2. The CDR3 is 17 residues long. Germline CDR1 is SGHKS and CDR2 is YYEKEE (reference sequence). Unmatched junction bases numbered 8, after V lost 2 bases and J lost 6 bases. The CDR3 DNA follows: TGTGCCAGCAGCTTAATACGGACTAGCGGGGGTTTCAATGAGCAGTTCTTC. Translated, it gives CASSLIRTSGGFNEQFF.

The chain carries TRBV19 and TRBJ1-5; a weak D match, TRBD1 (5 bases). Germline CDR1 reads LNHDA; CDR2 reads SQIVND (reference sequence). There are 14 residues in the CDR3. Deletions cut 3 bases from V and 6 bases from J, with 12 bases between. CDR3 nucleotide sequence: TGTGCCAGTAGTATGGCCCAGGGCGGTCAGCCCCAGCATTTT. Translation gives CASSMAQGGQPQHF.

This clone has only one observation. The gene calls are TRBV21-1 and TRBJ2-5; the DNA was not compared with TRBD2, the D call given in the table. TRBV21-1 counts as a pseudogene. The CDR3 is 16 amino acids. The CDR3 DNA sequence: TGTGCCAGCAATGGACTAGCGGGGGGCCTCCAAGAGACCCAGTACTTC. This translates into CASNGLAGGLQETQYF.

This clone was counted once. V and J are TRBV7-9 and TRBJ1-3, with unresolved D. The V gene lost 5 bases and the J gene lost 0 bases, with 8 bases spanning the gap. CDR3 length: 14 residues. Germline CDR1 reads SEHNR; CDR2 reads FQNEAQ (reference sequence). CDR3 residues: CASSRDFSGNTIYF. The CDR3 DNA follows: TGTGCCAGCAGCCGGGATTTCTCTGGAAACACCATATATTTT.

This chain joins TRBV9 and TRBJ1-2; weak D call: TRBD1 (5 bases). Trimming pared 2 bases from V and 4 bases from J, leaving 15 bases between. The CDR3 contains 15 residues. Germline assignment: CDR1 SGDLS and CDR2 YYNGEE. The CDR3 DNA follows: TGTGCCAGCAGCGTTGTTGGGGCCGGAACCTATGGCTACACCTTC. This gives the protein CASSVVGAGTYGYTF. Full variable domain (outside the CDR3, taken from reference TRBV9 and TRBJ1-2): DSGVTQTPKHLITATGQRVTLRCSPRSGDLSVYWYQQSLDQGLQFLIQYYNGEERAKGNILERFSAQQFPDLHSELNLSSLELGDSALYFCASSVVGAGTYGYTFGSGTRLTVV.

The rearrangement uses TRBV24-1 and TRBJ2-1; a weak D match, TRBD2 (5 bases). This CDR3 has 16 amino acids. The germline V gene encodes CDR1 KGHDR and CDR2 SFDVKD. V was shortened by 3 bases and J by 2 bases, with 13 bases between the two germline ends. Written as DNA, the CDR3 is TGTGCCACCAGTGATACCCGAGCGGCAACCTACAATGAGCAGTTCTTC. Translation gives CATSDTRAATYNEQFF.

This clone was counted a single time. The chain recombines TRBV4-1 with TRBJ1-3, with D unclear. The length of the CDR3 is 14 residues. Trimming pared 0 bases from V and 7 bases from J, leaving 10 bases between. Germline CDR1 and CDR2: MGHRA and YSYEKL. CDR3 loop: CASSQEPGFNTIYF. CDR3 sequence (DNA): TGCGCCAGCAGCCAAGAGCCGGGTTTTAACACCATATATTTT.